The 13 T cell receptor beta chains below all came from one sample that was sequenced in a study of blood T cell repertoires in COVID-19. Method: immunoSEQ multiplex PCR; TCRdb's copy keeps in-frame clones and lacks some. This table has around 230,000 clones, 70% to 90% appearing once. The sequencing sample was made of PBMCs or T cells enriched from blood (not recorded which). The receptors shown here come from a middle-aged woman with acute COVID-19.

This clone was seen a few times. The chain combines TRBV18 with TRBJ1-2; 8 bases are a match to TRBD1. Trimming cost V 6 bases and J 11 bases; bases outside gene matches: 14. The germline V gene encodes CDR1 KGHSH and CDR2 LQKENI. The CDR3 is 14 amino acids. The CDR3 DNA reads as TGTGCCAGCTCTCCTCCGGGACAGGCGATGACTTACACCTTC. Residues: CASSPPGQAMTYTF. The full variable domain, its missing parts supplied by reference TRBV18 and TRBJ1-2, is NAGVMQNPRHLVRRRGQEARLRCSPMKGHSHVYWYRQLPEEGLKFMVYLQKENIIDESGMPKERFSAEFPKEGPSILRIQQVVRGDSAAYFCASSPPGQAMTYTFGSGTRLTVV.

This clone was seen a single time. The genes are TRBV6-5 and TRBJ1-1; D remains ambiguous. Germline CDR1 and CDR2: MNHEY and SVGAGI. The CDR3 length is 15 residues. The V and J ends lost 0 bases and 4 bases respectively, with 12 bases between them. CDR3 nucleotides: TGTGCCAGCAGTTACTCCCGAGGATTGGGCACTGAAGCTTTCTTT. Translation gives CASSYSRGLGTEAFF.

This chain connects TRBV29-1 to TRBJ2-1, with 8 bases aligning to TRBD1. After removal of 6 bases from V and 0 bases from J, the junction contained 4 bases not matched to a gene. Looked up from germline, CDR1 is SQVTM and CDR2 is ANQGSEA. The CDR3 is 14 residues long. The CDR3 bases are TGCAGCGTCCCGGACAGGGACTCCTACAATGAGCAGTTCTTC. Amino acid sequence: CSVPDRDSYNEQFF.

The CDR3 region has the DNA TGTGCCAGCAGTTACCGGGGGGGAAAGAATCAGCCCCAGCATTTT. Amino acids: CASSYRGGKNQPQHF. The chain links TRBV6-5 to TRBJ1-5; D perhaps matches TRBD1 (5 bases). CDR3 length equals 15 residues. The germline V gene encodes CDR1 MNHEY and CDR2 SVGAGI. Trimming stripped 2 bases from V and 4 bases from J, with 12 bases between.

The chain has TRBV30 and TRBJ1-6, with D perhaps matching TRBD1 (5 bases). The CDR3 is 14 amino acids. V lost 0 bases to trimming and J lost 4 bases, with 7 bases between them. Germline CDR1 and CDR2: GTSNPN and SVGIG (reference sequence). The CDR3 protein is CAWSVDIYNSPLHF. CDR3 bases: TGTGCCTGGAGTGTGGACATTTATAATTCACCCCTCCACTTT.

V gene TRBV4-1 combines with J gene TRBJ1-4, with a weak D call TRBD1 (6 bases). The CDR3 totals 17 residues. CDR1 MGHRA and CDR2 YSYEKL come from the germline V gene. V shed 0 bases and J shed 4 bases, with 15 bases lying between them. The CDR3 spells CASSQDPGTPNNEKLFF. CDR3 nucleotide sequence: TGCGCCAGCAGCCAAGACCCCGGGACACCAAATAATGAAAAACTGTTTTTT.

The genes are TRBV18 and TRBJ1-4; D may be TRBD1 (5 bases). Germline CDR1 is KGHSH and CDR2 is LQKENI. Trimming removed 6 bases at V and 4 bases at J, with 18 bases between. The CDR3 loop spans 16 amino acids. CDR3 nucleotides: TGTGCCAGCTCGCCGACAGTCCCTAAGAGTAATGAAAAACTGTTTTTT. Translated: CASSPTVPKSNEKLFF.

The rearrangement links TRBV7-8 to TRBJ1-4; TRBD1 might be the D (5 bases). CDR3 length: 14 residues. V gave up 2 bases and J gave up 2 bases, with 6 bases separating them. Germline lookup yields CDR1 SGHVS and CDR2 FQNEAQ. CDR3 protein: CASSLRQTNEKLFF. The CDR3 coding sequence is TGTGCCAGCAGCTTACGACAGACTAATGAAAAACTGTTTTTT. Looking up the rest from reference TRBV7-8 and TRBJ1-4 gives the full variable domain: GAGVSQSPRYKVAKRGQDVALRCDPISGHVSLFWYQQALGQGPEFLTYFQNEAQLDKSGLPSDRFFAERPEGSVSTLKIQRTQQEDSAVYLCASSLRQTNEKLFFGSGTQLSVL.

This chain connects TRBV30 to TRBJ1-3, with TRBD1 identical over 7 bases. The ends lost 4 bases at V and 6 bases at J; junction bases unmatched: 6. This CDR3 region has 13 residues. Germline CDR1 GTSNPN, CDR2 SVGIG (reference sequence). CDR3 nucleotide sequence: TGTGCCTGGACACGGGACAGCAAAAACACCATATATTTT. Translation gives CAWTRDSKNTIYF.

The chain couples TRBV6-5 to TRBJ1-2; D is perhaps TRBD1 (5 bases). The CDR3 is made up of 12 amino acids. Germline V gene data show CDR1 as MNHEY and CDR2 as SVGAGI. V gave up 0 bases and J gave up 7 bases, with 6 bases separating them. CDR3 loop: CASSYSGGGYTF. CDR3 coding DNA: TGTGCCAGCAGTTACTCGGGGGGTGGCTACACCTTC.

The chain employs TRBV5-8 and TRBJ1-1; D might be TRBD1 (5 bases). The V gene lost 2 bases and the J gene lost 4 bases, with 9 bases spanning the gap. There are 13 residues in the CDR3. Germline V gene sequence: CDR1 SGHTS, CDR2 YDEGEE. CDR3 sequence: CASSFRGSTEAFF. CDR3 nucleotides: TGTGCCAGCAGCTTTAGGGGTAGCACTGAAGCTTTCTTT. Full variable domain (remainder filled in from reference TRBV5-8 and TRBJ1-1): EAGVTQSPTHLIKTRGQQATLRCSPISGHTSVYWYQQALGLGLQFLLWYDEGEERNRGNFPPRFSGRQFPNYSSELNVNALELEDSALYLCASSFRGSTEAFFGQGTRLTVV.

The chain links TRBV7-9 to TRBJ1-4, with TRBD1 identical over 8 bases. CDR1 is SEHNR and CDR2 is FQNEAQ in the germline V gene (reference sequence). V lost 4 bases, J lost 7 bases, and 8 bases stayed unmatched. The CDR3 totals 15 residues. The DNA for the CDR3 is TGTGCCAGCAGCTCCCAGGGGGCAGTGGGTGAAAAACTGTTTTTT. Its protein is CASSSQGAVGEKLFF. Full variable domain (remainder filled in from reference TRBV7-9 and TRBJ1-4): DTGVSQNPRHKITKRGQNVTFRCDPISEHNRLYWYRQTLGQGPEFLTYFQNEAQLEKSRLLSDRFSAERPKGSFSTLEIQRTEQGDSAMYLCASSSQGAVGEKLFFGSGTQLSVL.

The chain employs TRBV7-9 and TRBJ2-3; D perhaps matches TRBD2 (5 bases). In germline, CDR1 is SEHNR, CDR2 FQNEAQ (reference sequence). The germline V and J ends were trimmed by 1 base and 2 bases, with 13 bases remaining between them. The CDR3 extends over 16 amino acids. The CDR3: CASSLVLRAHTDTQYF. The CDR3 nucleotides read TGTGCCAGCAGCTTAGTCTTGCGGGCACACACAGATACGCAGTATTTT. Together with reference TRBV7-9 and TRBJ2-3, the CDR3 gives the full variable domain: DTGVSQNPRHKITKRGQNVTFRCDPISEHNRLYWYRQTLGQGPEFLTYFQNEAQLEKSRLLSDRFSAERPKGSFSTLEIQRTEQGDSAMYLCASSLVLRAHTDTQYFGPGTRLTVL.